This passage covers 24 T cell receptor beta chains from one sample sequenced in a study of glioma-infiltrating T cells. Amplification of TCR alpha and beta CDR3 regions from RNA used iRepertoire nested multiplex PCR. TCRdb analysed the multiplex PCR reads with MiXCR anew, one entry per CDR3 protein. Seen here are fewer than 200,000 distinct CDR3 sequences, 32% observed once, and the top ten hold 20% to 25%. Material for sequencing was glioma tissue, nonneoplastic brain tissue, or PBMCs (not recorded which). These receptors were collected from a human donor with low-grade glioma or glioblastoma, undergoing nonglioma brain surgery, or in good health (not recorded which).

This clonotype was seen many times. The J gene is TRBJ1-5, the V gene TRBV2, with D maybe TRBD1 (5 bases). The CDR3 loop spans 14 amino acids. Germline assignment: CDR1 SNHLY and CDR2 FYNNEI. V lost 4 bases to trimming and J lost 5 bases, with 12 bases between them. CDR3 sequence reads: CASSAGQGHQPQHF. The DNA of the CDR3 is TGTGCCAGCAGTGCAGGGCAGGGTCATCAGCCCCAGCATTTT.

This clonotype was seen many times. This chain joins TRBV27 and TRBJ2-3; 7 bases are a match to TRBD1. The germline V gene has CDR1 MNHEY and CDR2 SMNVEV (reference sequence). This CDR3 has 15 residues. J was trimmed by 3 bases and V by 4 bases; bases with no gene match: 7. This chain's CDR3 is CASSWSPQGTDTQYF. The CDR3 DNA reads as TGTGCCAGCAGTTGGAGTCCACAGGGGACAGATACGCAGTATTTT.

The rearrangement joins TRBV19 to TRBJ2-3, with D maybe TRBD2 (5 bases). The CDR3 contains 14 residues. V dropped 6 bases and J dropped 0 bases, with 10 bases sitting between them. Germline loops: CDR1 LNHDA, CDR2 SQIVND (reference sequence). CDR3 sequence: CASRRVTSTDTQYF. Here the CDR3 DNA reads TGTGCCAGTAGGCGGGTGACTAGCACAGATACGCAGTATTTT.

As regards this clonotype: This may be a read error, as it is one base from a much larger clone. The chain joins TRBV29-1 to TRBJ2-1; TRBD2 agrees at 9 bases. The CDR3 has 14 residues. The germline V gene encodes CDR1 SQVTM and CDR2 ANQGSEA. CDR3 in DNA: TGCAGAGCCCGTTCGGCGGGAGGGCCGGATGAGCAGTTCTTC. Translating it yields CRARSAGGPDEQFF.

As concerns this clonotype: At one end the junction does not follow the germline gene, possibly because of a read error. The chain couples TRBV20-1 to TRBJ1-1; D remains ambiguous. Germline V gene sequence: CDR1 DFQATT, CDR2 SNEGSKA (reference sequence). The CDR3 spans 13 residues. DNA of the CDR3: TGCAGTGCTACCAGAGGCATGAACACTGGAGCTTTCTTT. Translated: CSATRGMNTGAFF.

This clonotype was detected many times. The chain couples TRBV27 to TRBJ2-3; possible D gene TRBD1, 6 bases. V was pared by 2 bases and J by 3 bases, with 15 bases between. The germline CDR1 and CDR2 sequences are MNHEY and SMNVEV (reference sequence). The CDR3 totals 16 residues. CDR3 sequence: CASSLRKQGATDTQYF. The CDR3 DNA reads TGTGCCAGCAGTTTAAGGAAACAGGGTGCGACAGATACGCAGTATTTT.

The V and J genes are TRBV7-2 and TRBJ2-4; D possibly corresponds to TRBD1 (6 bases). The germline CDR1 and CDR2 sequences are SGHTA and FQGNSA. V was pared by 2 bases and J by 5 bases, with 10 bases between. CDR3 length: 14 residues. The CDR3 protein is CASSLSRGENIQYF. As DNA, the CDR3 is TGTGCCAGCAGCTTATCCAGGGGCGAAAACATTCAGTACTTC.

This clonotype appeared many times. The V call is TRBV19, the J call TRBJ2-7; 8 bases are a match to TRBD2. Trimming removed 1 base from V and 3 bases from J; junction bases left unmatched: 5. This CDR3 comprises 15 residues. The V gene's germline CDR1 is LNHDA and CDR2 SQIVND (reference sequence). As DNA, the CDR3 is TGTGCCAGTAGTATAGTAGTAGCGGGGAACTACGAGCAGTACTTC. As protein: CASSIVVAGNYEQYF.

The table lists this clonotype with many counts. The chain is built from TRBV6-2 or TRBV6-3 and TRBJ2-7; the D gene is possibly TRBD2 (6 bases). Between the trimmed V and J ends, which lost 0 bases and 2 bases, there was a span of 17 bases. CDR3 length: 17 residues. From germline, CDR1 is MNHEY and CDR2 SVGEGT. The DNA of the CDR3 is TGTGCCAGCAGTTACTCGAACAGCGGGTATACCCCCTACGAGCAGTACTTC. This sequence encodes CASSYSNSGYTPYEQYF.

This clonotype was found many times. The gene calls are TRBV20-1 and TRBJ2-3; 9 bases map to TRBD2. Germline assignment: CDR1 DFQATT and CDR2 SNEGSKA (reference sequence). V gave up 1 base and J gave up 10 bases; unmatched junction bases: 9. The CDR3 is made up of 14 amino acids. The CDR3 nucleotides are TGCAGTGCTAGAGGGCGGGAGGGGTGGAATGCGCAGTATTTT. It encodes CSARGREGWNAQYF.

This clonotype was observed a handful of times. The rearrangement joins TRBV19 to TRBJ2-7; 10 bases match TRBD2. The CDR3 spans 16 residues. V was clipped by 3 bases and J by 5 bases; unmatched bases: 10. Germline loops: CDR1 LNHDA, CDR2 SQIVND (reference sequence). DNA of the CDR3: TGTGCCAGTAGTATGATTGCACTAGCGGGATTCAACGAGCAGTACTTC. This codes for CASSMIALAGFNEQYF.

This clonotype was seen repeatedly, ten times or more. The chain is built from TRBV20-1 and TRBJ1-5, with D unclear. CDR3 length: 15 amino acids. Trimming removed 5 bases from V and 2 bases from J, with 16 bases in between. Germline CDR1 reads DFQATT; CDR2 reads SNEGSKA (reference sequence). CDR3 residues: CSAPELAVGNQPQHF. The CDR3 nucleotides read TGCAGTGCTCCTGAGCTGGCCGTGGGCAATCAGCCCCAGCATTTT.

A word on this clonotype: The junction departs from the called germline gene at one end, perhaps through a read error. The chain uses TRBV27 and TRBJ1-1; unclear D gene. Germline CDR1 is MNHEY and CDR2 is SMNVEV (reference sequence). CDR3 length equals 12 residues. CDR3 region: CASSLRNTKAFF. The CDR3 DNA reads TGTGCCAGCAGTTTGAGGAACACTAAAGCTTTCTTT.

In this sample, this clonotype turned up many times. The V and J genes are TRBV7-2 and TRBJ2-1, with 12 positions matching TRBD2. The CDR3 contains 14 residues. Trimming removed 7 bases from V and 13 bases from J; junction bases left unmatched: 11. In germline, CDR1 is SGHTA, CDR2 FQGNSA. CDR3 nucleotide sequence: TGTGCCAGCACCCCCGCACTAGCGGGAGGCAACCAGTTCTTC. Amino acid sequence: CASTPALAGGNQFF.

With regard to this clonotype: Just one base apart from a much larger clone, this may be a read error. The rearrangement links TRBV19 to TRBJ1-1; D call uncertain. Germline assignment: CDR1 LNHDA and CDR2 SQIVND (reference sequence). This CDR3 region has 13 residues. In DNA form, the CDR3 reads TGTGCCAGTACTGCTCTCATGAACACTAAAGCTTTCTTT. Encoded protein: CASTALMNTKAFF.

This clonotype was counted many times. The chain recombines TRBV4-1 with TRBJ2-5; 12 bases map to TRBD1. Germline CDR1 and CDR2: MGHRA and YSYEKL. The CDR3 is 17 amino acids. V trimming: 3 bases; J trimming: 5 bases; junction bases outside the gene matches: 10. DNA for the CDR3: TGCGCCAGCAGCCAGAACCGGGACAGGGGGCGCCGGGAGACCCAGTACTTC. It encodes CASSQNRDRGRRETQYF.

This clonotype was recorded many times. The chain uses TRBV28 and TRBJ2-7; 7 nucleotides agree with TRBD1. With V trimmed by 5 bases and J by 0 bases, 1 base remained unmatched. The CDR3 is 13 amino acids. CDR1 and CDR2 from the germline V gene are MDHEN and SYDVKM. CDR3 in DNA: TGTGCCAGCAGTCGGACAGGCTCCTACGAGCAGTACTTC. Translation: CASSRTGSYEQYF.

This clonotype was detected many times. This chain connects TRBV6-1 to TRBJ2-1, with 8 bases matching TRBD2. Germline V gene data show CDR1 as MNHNS and CDR2 as SASEGT. This CDR3 is built from 15 residues. J gave up 2 bases and V 7 bases, and 7 bases lay outside the gene matches. Here the CDR3 DNA reads TGTGCCAGCAAAAGACCACTAGCGGCCTACAATGAGCAGTTCTTC. As protein: CASKRPLAAYNEQFF.

This clonotype came up many times. The chain is built from TRBV6-2 or TRBV6-3 and TRBJ2-3; 11 bases are a match to TRBD2. Trimming cost V 6 bases and J 3 bases; bases outside gene matches: 2. CDR3 length: 14 residues. The V gene's germline CDR1 is MNHEY and CDR2 SVGEGT. CDR3 protein: CASRPSGRTDTQYF. The DNA of the CDR3 is TGTGCCAGCAGACCTAGCGGGAGGACAGATACGCAGTATTTT.

This clonotype occurred many times. The chain couples TRBV7-9 to TRBJ2-5, with 8 bases matching TRBD1. The CDR3 loop spans 13 amino acids. Germline-derived CDR1 and CDR2 are SEHNR and FQNEAQ (reference sequence). J gave up 5 bases and V 6 bases, and 5 bases lay outside the gene matches. Here the CDR3 reads CASSGQGMETQYF. The CDR3 region has the DNA TGTGCCAGCAGTGGACAGGGAATGGAGACCCAGTACTTC.

To note about this clonotype: One end of the junction fails to match germline, which may point to a read error. The rearrangement links TRBV19 to TRBJ2-1, with 9 bases fitting TRBD2. This CDR3 has 15 residues. CDR1 and CDR2 (germline): LNHDA, SQIVND (reference sequence). For the CDR3, the DNA is TGTGCCAGTAGTATCGAGCGGGAGGCCTACAATGAGGAGTTCTTC. Translated: CASSIEREAYNEEFF.

The gene calls are TRBV25-1 and TRBJ1-2; 9 nucleotides align to TRBD1. CDR1 and CDR2 (germline): MGHDK, SYGVNS. The CDR3 spans 13 residues. The V segment lost 9 bases and the J segment 7 bases; nucleotides outside the gene matches: 9. CDR3 coding DNA: TGTGCCAGTAGACCCGGGACAGGGTTTGGCTACACCTTC. This encodes CASRPGTGFGYTF.

The V gene is TRBV6-2 or TRBV6-3, the J gene TRBJ2-7; TRBD2 aligns across 13 bases. The V gene end was trimmed by 11 bases and the J gene end by 3 bases; junction bases not matched to a gene: 7. The CDR3 is 14 residues long. Germline V lookup: CDR1 MNHEY, CDR2 SVGEGT. The CDR3 sequence is CAARTSGSIYEQYF. The CDR3 coding sequence is TGTGCCGCCCGGACTAGCGGGAGTATCTACGAGCAGTACTTC.

This clonotype was seen ten or more times. V usage is TRBV10-3 and J usage is TRBJ2-5; 8 nucleotides match TRBD1. Unmatched junction bases numbered 8, after V lost 6 bases and J lost 5 bases. CDR1 is ENHRY and CDR2 is SYGVKD in the germline V gene. This CDR3 spans 14 amino acids. This CDR3 reads CAIRLDRVSETQYF. CDR3 DNA: TGTGCCATCAGATTGGACAGGGTCTCGGAGACCCAGTACTTC.